This is a list of T cell receptor beta chains from one sample in a study of CD8+ T cells in alopecia areata. Assay used: immunoSEQ multiplex PCR; TCRdb lists only in-frame clones, some missing. The data contain approximately 210,000 clones, approximately 45% of them singletons. The sample here was CD4+ T cells sorted from blood, taken at approximately week 36, from a patient treated with tofacitinib. These receptors came from a human donor with alopecia areata. Each CDR3 is given with its conserved first and last residue. Fields, in order: V gene, CDR3 length, clone size, J gene, D gene, CDR3 DNA, CDR3 protein. The D gene is left open where the match is weak. Part of the rows lack a size; the others show once, few, many or a class for expanded clones.

v_call: TRBV27
cdr3_length: 14
clone_size: .
j_call: TRBJ2-3
d_call: .
cdr3_nt: TGTGCCAGCAGTTTTAGGGCGCGGACAGATACGCAGTATTTT
cdr3_aa: CASSFRARTDTQYF

v_call: TRBV6-6
cdr3_length: 16
clone_size: .
j_call: TRBJ2-7
d_call: .
cdr3_nt: TGTGCCAGCAGTTACTTAGGTCAGGGGGGCTCCTACGAGCAGTACTTC
cdr3_aa: CASSYLGQGGSYEQYF

v_call: TRBV20-1
cdr3_length: 11
clone_size: .
j_call: TRBJ1-5
d_call: .
cdr3_nt: TGCAGTGCTGGCGGGACGTACGCCCAGCATTTT
cdr3_aa: CSAGGTYAQHF

v_call: TRBV18
cdr3_length: 12
clone_size: .
j_call: TRBJ2-7
d_call: .
cdr3_nt: TGTGCCAGCTCACCAGGGTTGTACGAGCAGTACTTC
cdr3_aa: CASSPGLYEQYF

v_call: TRBV11-2
cdr3_length: 17
clone_size: .
j_call: TRBJ2-7
d_call: .
cdr3_nt: TGTGCCAGCAGCGACTATAGACAATTAGCGGCCCCTTCTGGGCAGTACTTC
cdr3_aa: CASSDYRQLAAPSGQYF

v_call: TRBV5-1
cdr3_length: 14
clone_size: .
j_call: TRBJ1-4
d_call: TRBD1
cdr3_nt: TGCGCCAGCAGCTTGACAGGGGTAATCGGAAAACTGTTTTTT
cdr3_aa: CASSLTGVIGKLFF

v_call: TRBV4-1
cdr3_length: 16
clone_size: .
j_call: TRBJ2-3
d_call: TRBD2
cdr3_nt: TGCGCCAGCAGCCCCGGGGGGACTAGCTACACAGATACGCAGTATTTT
cdr3_aa: CASSPGGTSYTDTQYF

v_call: TRBV11-2
cdr3_length: 11
clone_size: .
j_call: TRBJ2-7
d_call: .
cdr3_nt: TGTGCCAGCAGCTTAGGAGACTCCGTAGTCTTC
cdr3_aa: CASSLGDSVVF

v_call: TRBV4-1
cdr3_length: 13
clone_size: .
j_call: TRBJ2-3
d_call: .
cdr3_nt: TGCGCCAGCAGCCAGGACCCGGGCTATACGCAGTATTTT
cdr3_aa: CASSQDPGYTQYF

v_call: TRBV5-1
cdr3_length: 15
clone_size: .
j_call: TRBJ2-7
d_call: TRBD2
cdr3_nt: TGCGCCAGCAGCTTGGAACCGGGAGGCGGGTACGAGCAGTACTTC
cdr3_aa: CASSLEPGGGYEQYF

v_call: TRBV30
cdr3_length: 15
clone_size: .
j_call: TRBJ2-3
d_call: TRBD1
cdr3_nt: TGTGCCTGGAGTGGGGGACAGGGCGGAACAGATACGCAGTATTTT
cdr3_aa: CAWSGGQGGTDTQYF

v_call: TRBV25-1
cdr3_length: 16
clone_size: .
j_call: TRBJ2-5
d_call: TRBD2
cdr3_nt: TGTGCCAGCAGTGCTCTAGCGGGAGGAACCCAAGAGACCCAGTACTTC
cdr3_aa: CASSALAGGTQETQYF

v_call: TRBV30
cdr3_length: 14
clone_size: .
j_call: TRBJ2-1
d_call: TRBD2
cdr3_nt: TGTGCCTGGATGAAGAGCGGGAGGGCCCATGAGCAGTTCTTC
cdr3_aa: CAWMKSGRAHEQFF

v_call: TRBV6-4
cdr3_length: 14
clone_size: .
j_call: TRBJ2-2
d_call: TRBD1
cdr3_nt: TGTGCCAGCCGACAGGGGGGTAACACCGGGGAGCTGTTTTTT
cdr3_aa: CASRQGGNTGELFF

v_call: TRBV15
cdr3_length: 16
clone_size: .
j_call: TRBJ2-6
d_call: .
cdr3_nt: TGTGCCACCAGCAGAGATAGGACCGATGGGGCCAACGTCCTGACTTTC
cdr3_aa: CATSRDRTDGANVLTF

v_call: TRBV29-1
cdr3_length: 12
clone_size: .
j_call: TRBJ2-5
d_call: .
cdr3_nt: TGCAGCGTTGAGCGGGTCCAAGAGACCCAGTACTTC
cdr3_aa: CSVERVQETQYF

v_call: TRBV15
cdr3_length: 15
clone_size: .
j_call: TRBJ2-5
d_call: .
cdr3_nt: TGTGCCACCAGCAGTCCACTGGGGCCACAAGAGACCCAGTACTTC
cdr3_aa: CATSSPLGPQETQYF

v_call: TRBV9
cdr3_length: 13
clone_size: .
j_call: TRBJ1-2
d_call: .
cdr3_nt: TGTGCCAGCAGCGGATCGGCAACCGATGGCTACACCTTC
cdr3_aa: CASSGSATDGYTF

v_call: TRBV28
cdr3_length: 14
clone_size: .
j_call: TRBJ2-7
d_call: TRBD2
cdr3_nt: TGTGCCAGCAGCCCGACTAGCGGGATCTACGAGCAGTACTTC
cdr3_aa: CASSPTSGIYEQYF

v_call: TRBV18
cdr3_length: 14
clone_size: once
j_call: TRBJ2-1
d_call: .
cdr3_nt: TGTGCCAGCTCACCAGGGCCGGGTGGAGGCGAGCAGTTCTTC
cdr3_aa: CASSPGPGGGEQFF

v_call: TRBV5-1
cdr3_length: 12
clone_size: .
j_call: TRBJ1-1
d_call: .
cdr3_nt: TGCGCCAGCAGCTTGAGTGGGGTGGAAGCTTTCTTT
cdr3_aa: CASSLSGVEAFF

v_call: TRBV11-1
cdr3_length: 16
clone_size: few
j_call: TRBJ2-5
d_call: .
cdr3_nt: TGTGCCAGCAGCTCCAGTGGGTCAACGGTATTAGAGACCCAGTACTTC
cdr3_aa: CASSSSGSTVLETQYF

v_call: TRBV18
cdr3_length: 14
clone_size: .
j_call: TRBJ2-7
d_call: TRBD1
cdr3_nt: TGTGCCAGCTCACCGGACAGGGGTAGGTTCGAGCAGTACTTC
cdr3_aa: CASSPDRGRFEQYF

v_call: TRBV7-9
cdr3_length: 14
clone_size: few
j_call: TRBJ2-5
d_call: .
cdr3_nt: TGTGCCAGCAGCTTAGATCACAGTTTGGAGACCCAGTACTTC
cdr3_aa: CASSLDHSLETQYF

v_call: TRBV9
cdr3_length: 16
clone_size: few
j_call: TRBJ2-3
d_call: .
cdr3_nt: TGTGCCAGCGTCATAGAGGGCGGAGGGCTCACAGATACGCAGTATTTT
cdr3_aa: CASVIEGGGLTDTQYF

v_call: TRBV5-4
cdr3_length: 13
clone_size: .
j_call: TRBJ2-1
d_call: TRBD2
cdr3_nt: TGTGCCAGCAGCCTTTCGACTAGCGGGGAGCAGTTCTTC
cdr3_aa: CASSLSTSGEQFF

v_call: TRBV5-4
cdr3_length: 15
clone_size: few
j_call: TRBJ2-7
d_call: .
cdr3_nt: TGTGCCAGCAGCTATCCGGGACGAGAGCCCTACGAGCAGTACTTC
cdr3_aa: CASSYPGREPYEQYF

v_call: TRBV7-7
cdr3_length: 15
clone_size: few
j_call: TRBJ2-3
d_call: .
cdr3_nt: TGTGCTAGCAGCTTAGTTGCAGGGAGCACAGATACGCAGTATTTT
cdr3_aa: CASSLVAGSTDTQYF

v_call: TRBV11-2
cdr3_length: 15
clone_size: .
j_call: TRBJ2-1
d_call: TRBD1
cdr3_nt: TGTGCCAGCAGCTTAGAAGGGACAGGGGCAAATGAGCAGTTCTTC
cdr3_aa: CASSLEGTGANEQFF

v_call: TRBV5-1
cdr3_length: 15
clone_size: few
j_call: TRBJ1-3
d_call: .
cdr3_nt: TGCGCCAGCAGCTTGGAGGCAGGGTGGGGAAACACCATATATTTT
cdr3_aa: CASSLEAGWGNTIYF

v_call: TRBV4-2
cdr3_length: 13
clone_size: .
j_call: TRBJ2-3
d_call: .
cdr3_nt: TGTGCCAGCAGCCAAGATACGAGCAGTTCGCAGTATTTT
cdr3_aa: CASSQDTSSSQYF

v_call: TRBV18
cdr3_length: 15
clone_size: .
j_call: TRBJ2-7
d_call: .
cdr3_nt: TGTGCCAGCTCACTACCGACAGGTACCGTCTACGAGCAGTACTTC
cdr3_aa: CASSLPTGTVYEQYF

v_call: TRBV30
cdr3_length: 23
clone_size: few
j_call: TRBJ2-2
d_call: TRBD2
cdr3_nt: TGTGCCTGGAGGAATCAGAGGAACACCGTCACCCCTAGCGGGAGGTTAGGTACCGGGGAGCTGTTTTTT
cdr3_aa: CAWRNQRNTVTPSGRLGTGELFF

v_call: TRBV15
cdr3_length: 17
clone_size: .
j_call: TRBJ2-3
d_call: TRBD2
cdr3_nt: TGTGCCACCAGCAGAGAAGCCGGGGGGACGAGGACAGATACGCAGTATTTT
cdr3_aa: CATSREAGGTRTDTQYF

v_call: TRBV15
cdr3_length: 14
clone_size: .
j_call: TRBJ2-7
d_call: .
cdr3_nt: TGTGCCACCAGCAGATCGGAGGGGCCCTACGAGCAGTACTTC
cdr3_aa: CATSRSEGPYEQYF